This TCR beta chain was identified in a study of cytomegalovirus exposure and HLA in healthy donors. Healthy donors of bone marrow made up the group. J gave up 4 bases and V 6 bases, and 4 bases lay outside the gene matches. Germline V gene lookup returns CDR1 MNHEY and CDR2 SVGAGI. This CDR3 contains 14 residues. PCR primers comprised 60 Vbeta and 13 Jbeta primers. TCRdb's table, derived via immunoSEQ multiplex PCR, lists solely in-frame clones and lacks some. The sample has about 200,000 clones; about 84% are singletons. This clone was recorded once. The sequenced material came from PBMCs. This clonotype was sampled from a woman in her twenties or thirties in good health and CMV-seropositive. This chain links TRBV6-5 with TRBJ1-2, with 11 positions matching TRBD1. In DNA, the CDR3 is TGTGCCAGCAGCGGGGACAGGGGGAGCTATGGCTACACCTTC. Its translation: CASSGDRGSYGYTF.